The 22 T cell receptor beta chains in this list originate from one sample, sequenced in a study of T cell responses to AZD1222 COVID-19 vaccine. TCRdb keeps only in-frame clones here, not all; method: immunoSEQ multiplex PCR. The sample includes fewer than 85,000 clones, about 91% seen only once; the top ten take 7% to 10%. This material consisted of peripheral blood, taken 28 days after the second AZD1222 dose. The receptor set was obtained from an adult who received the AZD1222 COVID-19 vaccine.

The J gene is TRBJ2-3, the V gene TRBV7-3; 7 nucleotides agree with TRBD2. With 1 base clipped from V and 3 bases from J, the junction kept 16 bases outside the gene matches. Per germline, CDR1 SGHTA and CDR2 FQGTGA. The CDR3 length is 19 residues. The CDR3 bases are TGTGCCAGCAGCTTAATTGGGAGGGTCTTCGGAGGAGCTACAGATACGCAGTATTTT. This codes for CASSLIGRVFGGATDTQYF.

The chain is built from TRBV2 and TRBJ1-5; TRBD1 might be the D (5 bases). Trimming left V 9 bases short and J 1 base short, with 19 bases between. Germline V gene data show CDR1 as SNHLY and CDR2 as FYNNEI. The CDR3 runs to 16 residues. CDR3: CARVRQLPDSNQPQHF. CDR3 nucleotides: TGTGCCAGAGTAAGACAGCTACCGGACAGCAATCAGCCCCAGCATTTT.

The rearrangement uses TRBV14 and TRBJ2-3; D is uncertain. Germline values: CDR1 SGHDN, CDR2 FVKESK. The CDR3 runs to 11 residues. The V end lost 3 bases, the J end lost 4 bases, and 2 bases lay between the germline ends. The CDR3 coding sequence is TGTGCCAGCAGCCAGTCAGATACGCAGTATTTT. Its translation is CASSQSDTQYF.

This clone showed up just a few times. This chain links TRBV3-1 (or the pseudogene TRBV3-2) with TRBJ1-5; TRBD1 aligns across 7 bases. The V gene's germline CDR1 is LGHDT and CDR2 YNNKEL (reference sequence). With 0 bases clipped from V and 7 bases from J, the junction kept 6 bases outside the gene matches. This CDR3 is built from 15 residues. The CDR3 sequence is CASSQDRGRGQPQHF. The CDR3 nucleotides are TGTGCCAGCAGCCAAGACAGGGGGAGAGGACAGCCCCAGCATTTT.

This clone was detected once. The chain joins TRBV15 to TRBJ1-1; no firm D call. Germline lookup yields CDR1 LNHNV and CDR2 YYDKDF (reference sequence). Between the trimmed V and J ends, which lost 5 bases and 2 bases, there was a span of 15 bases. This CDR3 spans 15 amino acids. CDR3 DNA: TGTGCCACCAGCTGGGGAGGGATTGGTAACACTGAAGCTTTCTTT. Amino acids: CATSWGGIGNTEAFF.

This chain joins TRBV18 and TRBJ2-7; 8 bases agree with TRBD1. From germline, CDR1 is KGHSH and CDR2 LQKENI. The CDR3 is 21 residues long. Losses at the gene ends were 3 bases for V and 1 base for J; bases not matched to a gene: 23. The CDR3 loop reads CASSPKSGGTNTKFGSYEQYV. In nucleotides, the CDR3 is TGTGCCAGCTCACCTAAATCAGGGGGCACCAATACAAAATTCGGATCCTACGAGCAGTACGTC.

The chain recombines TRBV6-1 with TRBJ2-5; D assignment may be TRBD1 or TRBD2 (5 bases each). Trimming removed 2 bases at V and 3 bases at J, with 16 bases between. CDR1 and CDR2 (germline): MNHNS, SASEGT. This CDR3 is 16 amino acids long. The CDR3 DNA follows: TGTGCCAGCAGTGAATTGTGGGGGACGGGCAAAGAGACCCAGTACTTC. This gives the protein CASSELWGTGKETQYF.

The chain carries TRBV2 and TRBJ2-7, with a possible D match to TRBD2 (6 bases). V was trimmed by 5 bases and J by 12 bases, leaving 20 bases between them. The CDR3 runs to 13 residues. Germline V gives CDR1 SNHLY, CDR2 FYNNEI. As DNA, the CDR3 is TGTGCCAGCAGTTTGGCGGGGCCCCCCGTGGGGTACGTC. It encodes CASSLAGPPVGYV.

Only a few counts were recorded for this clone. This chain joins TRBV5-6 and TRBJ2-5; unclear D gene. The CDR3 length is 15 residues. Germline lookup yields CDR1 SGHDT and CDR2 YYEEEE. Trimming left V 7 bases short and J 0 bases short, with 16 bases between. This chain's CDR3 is CASRLSDGYQETQYF. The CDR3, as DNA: TGTGCCAGCCGCCTCTCGGACGGGTACCAAGAGACCCAGTACTTC.

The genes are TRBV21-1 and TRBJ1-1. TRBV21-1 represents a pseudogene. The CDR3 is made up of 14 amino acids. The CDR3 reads CASSKEAKNTEAFF. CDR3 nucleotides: TGTGCCAGCAGCAAAGAGGCGAAGAACACTGAAGCTTTCTTT.

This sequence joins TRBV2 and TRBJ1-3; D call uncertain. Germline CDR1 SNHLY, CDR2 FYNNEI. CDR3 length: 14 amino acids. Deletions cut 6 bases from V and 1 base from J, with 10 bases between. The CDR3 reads CASRERMSGNTIYF. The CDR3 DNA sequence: TGTGCCAGCAGAGAAAGGATGTCTGGAAACACCATATATTTT.

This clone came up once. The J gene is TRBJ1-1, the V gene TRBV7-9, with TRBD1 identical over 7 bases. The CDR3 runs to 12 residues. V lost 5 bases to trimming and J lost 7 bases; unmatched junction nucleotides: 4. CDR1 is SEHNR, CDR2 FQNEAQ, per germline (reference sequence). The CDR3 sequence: CASSPTGIEAFF. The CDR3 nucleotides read TGTGCCAGCAGCCCGACAGGGATTGAAGCTTTCTTT.

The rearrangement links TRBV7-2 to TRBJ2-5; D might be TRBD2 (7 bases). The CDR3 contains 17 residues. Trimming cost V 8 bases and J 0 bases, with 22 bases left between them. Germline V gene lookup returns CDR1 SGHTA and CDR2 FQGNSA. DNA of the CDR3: TGTGCCAGCTCTCTAAACGGGCGGGGGCATTACCAAGAGACCCAGTACTTC. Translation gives CASSLNGRGHYQETQYF.

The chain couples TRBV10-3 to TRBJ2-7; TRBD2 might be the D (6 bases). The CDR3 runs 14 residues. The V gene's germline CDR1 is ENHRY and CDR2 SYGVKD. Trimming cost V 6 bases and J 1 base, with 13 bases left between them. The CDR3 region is CAISGTDFSYEQYF. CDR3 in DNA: TGTGCCATCAGCGGGACTGACTTTTCCTACGAGCAGTACTTC.

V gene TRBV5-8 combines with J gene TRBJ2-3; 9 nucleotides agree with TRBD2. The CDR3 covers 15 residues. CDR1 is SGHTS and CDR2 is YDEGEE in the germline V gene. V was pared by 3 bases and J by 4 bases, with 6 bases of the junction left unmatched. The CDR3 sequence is CASSWFRTSADTQYF. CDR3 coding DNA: TGTGCCAGCAGCTGGTTCCGGACTAGCGCAGATACGCAGTATTTT.

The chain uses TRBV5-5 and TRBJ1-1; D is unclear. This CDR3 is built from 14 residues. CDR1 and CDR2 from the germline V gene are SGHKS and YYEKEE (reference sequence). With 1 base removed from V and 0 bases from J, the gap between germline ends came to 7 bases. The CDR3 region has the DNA TGTGCCAGCAGCTTGCAAGAAATGAACACTGAAGCTTTCTTT. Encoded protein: CASSLQEMNTEAFF.

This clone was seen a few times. CDR3 sequence (DNA): TGTGCCAGCAGTGAGGCCGGACAGGGAGTGGGAAGCTCCTACGAGCAGTACTTC. Translated: CASSEAGQGVGSSYEQYF. The gene calls are TRBV6-1 and TRBJ2-7; 8 bases are a match to TRBD1. The CDR3 contains 18 residues. From germline, CDR1 is MNHNS and CDR2 SASEGT. The junction had 13 bases not matched to a gene; V was cut back by 3 bases and J by 0 bases.

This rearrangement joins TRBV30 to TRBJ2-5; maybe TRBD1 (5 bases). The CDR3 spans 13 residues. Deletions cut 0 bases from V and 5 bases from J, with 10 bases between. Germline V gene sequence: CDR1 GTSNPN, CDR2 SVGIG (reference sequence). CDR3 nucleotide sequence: TGTGCCTGGAGTGTACTCGCAGGGGAGACCCAGTACTTC. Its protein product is CAWSVLAGETQYF. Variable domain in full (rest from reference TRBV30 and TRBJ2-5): SQTIHQWPATLVQPVGSPLSLECTVEGTSNPNLYWYRQAAGRGLQLLFYSVGIGQISSEVPQNLSASRPQDRQFILSSKKLLLSDSGFYLCAWSVLAGETQYFGPGTRLLVL.

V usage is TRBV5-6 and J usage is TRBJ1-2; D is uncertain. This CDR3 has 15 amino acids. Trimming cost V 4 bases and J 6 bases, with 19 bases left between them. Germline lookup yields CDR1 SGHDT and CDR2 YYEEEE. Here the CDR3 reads CASSRPRARWDGYTF. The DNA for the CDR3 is TGTGCCAGCAGCAGGCCCCGAGCGCGTTGGGATGGCTACACCTTC.

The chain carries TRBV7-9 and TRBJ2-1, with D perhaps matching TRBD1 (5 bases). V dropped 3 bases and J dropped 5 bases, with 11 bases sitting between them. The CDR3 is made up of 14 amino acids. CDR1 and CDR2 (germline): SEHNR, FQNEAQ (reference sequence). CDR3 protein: CASSFLGHNNEQFF. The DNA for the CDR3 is TGTGCCAGCAGCTTCTTAGGACATAACAATGAGCAGTTCTTC.

CDR3 nucleotides: TGTGCCAGCAGCTCTTTCACCGTTAATTCACCCCTCCACTTT. Its translation is CASSSFTVNSPLHF. The genes are TRBV7-9 and TRBJ1-6; D is undetermined. With 4 bases removed from V and 6 bases from J, the gap between germline ends came to 10 bases. The CDR3 extends over 14 amino acids. The V gene's germline CDR1 is SEHNR and CDR2 FQNEAQ (reference sequence).

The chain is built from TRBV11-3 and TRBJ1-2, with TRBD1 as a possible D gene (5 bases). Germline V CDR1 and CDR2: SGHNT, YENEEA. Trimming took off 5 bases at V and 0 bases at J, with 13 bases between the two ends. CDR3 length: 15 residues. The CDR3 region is CASSKDRISNYGYTF. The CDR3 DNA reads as TGTGCCAGCAGCAAAGACAGAATTTCTAACTATGGCTACACCTTC. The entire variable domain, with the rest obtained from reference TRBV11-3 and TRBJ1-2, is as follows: EAGVVQSPRYKIIEKKQPVAFWCNPISGHNTLYWYLQNLGQGPELLIRYENEEAVDDSQLPKDRFSAERLKGVDSTLKIQPAELGDSAVYLCASSKDRISNYGYTFGSGTRLTVV.